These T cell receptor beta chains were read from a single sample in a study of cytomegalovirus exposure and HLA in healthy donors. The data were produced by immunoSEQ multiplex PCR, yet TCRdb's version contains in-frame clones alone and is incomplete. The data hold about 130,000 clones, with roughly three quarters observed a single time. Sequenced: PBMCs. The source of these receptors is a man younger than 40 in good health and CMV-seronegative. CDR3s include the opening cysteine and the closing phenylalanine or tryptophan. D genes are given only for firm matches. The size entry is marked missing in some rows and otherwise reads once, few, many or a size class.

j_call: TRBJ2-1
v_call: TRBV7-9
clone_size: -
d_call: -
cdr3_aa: CASSPPYLNEQFF
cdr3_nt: TGTGCCAGCAGTCCACCGTACTTAAATGAGCAGTTCTTC

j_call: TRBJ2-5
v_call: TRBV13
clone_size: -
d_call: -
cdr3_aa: CASSLSPETQYF
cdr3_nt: TGTGCCAGCAGCCTCTCCCCCGAGACCCAGTACTTC

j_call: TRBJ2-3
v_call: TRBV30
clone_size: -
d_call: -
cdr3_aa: CAWNFGGASTDTQYF
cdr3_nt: TGTGCCTGGAACTTTGGGGGGGCTAGCACAGATACGCAGTATTTT

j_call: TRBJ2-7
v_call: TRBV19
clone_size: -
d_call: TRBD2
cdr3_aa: CASSIGGGEIAYEQYF
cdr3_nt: TGTGCCAGTAGTATCGGGGGGGGAGAAATCGCCTACGAGCAGTACTTC

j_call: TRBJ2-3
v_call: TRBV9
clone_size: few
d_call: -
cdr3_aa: CASSVGSRGGVDTQYF
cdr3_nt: TGTGCCAGCAGCGTAGGTTCTAGAGGGGGGGTGGATACGCAGTATTTT

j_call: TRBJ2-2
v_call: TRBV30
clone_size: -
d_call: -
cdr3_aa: CAWNPSSTGELFF
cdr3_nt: TGTGCCTGGAACCCCTCGAGCACCGGGGAGCTGTTTTTT

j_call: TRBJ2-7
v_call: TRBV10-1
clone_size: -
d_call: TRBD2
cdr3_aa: CASSETSGRLEQYF
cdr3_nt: TGCGCCAGCAGTGAGACTAGCGGGAGACTGGAGCAGTACTTC

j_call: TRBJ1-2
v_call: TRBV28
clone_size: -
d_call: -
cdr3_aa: CASSLEHTDGYTF
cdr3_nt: TGTGCCAGCAGTTTAGAGCATACGGATGGCTACACCTTC

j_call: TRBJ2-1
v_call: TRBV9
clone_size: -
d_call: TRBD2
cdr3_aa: CASSVLAGGYNEQFF
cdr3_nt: TGTGCCAGCAGCGTCCTAGCGGGAGGATACAATGAGCAGTTCTTC

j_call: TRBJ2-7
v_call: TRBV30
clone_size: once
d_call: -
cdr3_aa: CAWSIGGQTYEQYF
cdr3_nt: TGTGCCTGGAGCATCGGGGGGCAGACCTACGAGCAGTACTTC

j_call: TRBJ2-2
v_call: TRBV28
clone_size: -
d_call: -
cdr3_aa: CASSTPGQANTGELFF
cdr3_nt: TGTGCCAGCAGTACTCCGGGACAAGCGAACACCGGGGAGCTGTTTTTT

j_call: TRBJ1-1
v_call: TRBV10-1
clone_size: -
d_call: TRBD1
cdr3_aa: CASRQDRDAEAFF
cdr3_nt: TGCGCCAGCAGGCAGGACAGGGACGCTGAAGCTTTCTTT

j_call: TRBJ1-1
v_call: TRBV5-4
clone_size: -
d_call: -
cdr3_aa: CATRRGVDTEAFF
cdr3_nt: TGTGCCACCAGGCGGGGGGTAGACACTGAAGCTTTCTTT

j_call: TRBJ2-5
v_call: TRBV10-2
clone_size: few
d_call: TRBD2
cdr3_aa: CASSESTVTPGLGETETQYF
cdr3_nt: TGCGCCAGCAGTGAGTCCACTGTTACGCCGGGACTAGGAGAAACAGAGACCCAGTACTTC

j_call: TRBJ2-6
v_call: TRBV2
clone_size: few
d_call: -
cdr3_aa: CATTGSGANVLTF
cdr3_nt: TGTGCCACCACAGGATCTGGGGCCAACGTCCTGACTTTC

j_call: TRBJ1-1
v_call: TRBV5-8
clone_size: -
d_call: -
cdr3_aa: CASSLSPGARNTEAFF
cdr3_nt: TGTGCCAGCAGCTTGTCCCCTGGGGCTAGGAACACTGAAGCTTTCTTT